Listed here are 7 T cell receptor beta chains from one sample, sequenced in a study of cytomegalovirus exposure and HLA in healthy donors (dated by TCRdb to 2017 to 2019). The library relied on the immunoSEQ multiplex PCR assay. For the multiplex PCR, a mixture combining 60 forward primers for TCR Vbeta segments and 13 reverse primers for TCR Jbeta segments was used. TCRdb took over this immuneACCESS table, retaining in-frame rearrangements with V and J assigned. Such tables are incomplete; in checked studies, under half of the missing clones stem from an unresolved V gene, and the remainder is unexplained. The sample includes some 76,000 clones, with under 80% observed a single time. 4.9% of the sample goes to the ten largest clones. Sequenced: PBMCs. Every receptor here comes from a man in his 60s in good health and CMV-seropositive.

This sequence joins TRBV5-1 and TRBJ2-1; the match to TRBD2 covers 11 bases. Germline-derived CDR1 and CDR2 are SGHRS and YFSETQ. The junction had 8 bases not matched to a gene; V was cut back by 4 bases and J by 8 bases. The CDR3 consists of 15 residues. The CDR3: CASSVSGGALYEQFF. The CDR3, as DNA: TGCGCCAGCAGCGTTAGCGGGGGGGCTTTGTATGAGCAGTTCTTC.

This clone was counted a few times. The V gene is TRBV15, the J gene TRBJ1-1; D is perhaps TRBD1 (5 bases). V was shortened by 4 bases and J by 8 bases, with 14 bases between the two germline ends. CDR3 length: 13 residues. Germline V CDR1 and CDR2: LNHNV, YYDKDF (reference sequence). The chain's CDR3 is CATSTRAGSEAFF. CDR3 sequence (DNA): TGTGCCACCAGCACCAGGGCAGGGTCGGAAGCTTTCTTT.

The rearrangement joins TRBV28 to TRBJ2-7, with D unclear. This CDR3 region has 14 residues. From germline, CDR1 is MDHEN and CDR2 SYDVKM. V was trimmed by 3 bases and J by 3 bases, leaving 12 bases between them. Written as DNA, the CDR3 is TGTGCCAGCAGTTTCCAGCAGGCCCGCTACGAGCAGTACTTC. Protein: CASSFQQARYEQYF.

The chain joins TRBV5-6 to TRBJ1-5; D possibly corresponds to TRBD1 (5 bases). V gave up 5 bases and J gave up 5 bases, with 11 bases separating them. CDR3 length: 13 residues. The germline V gene encodes CDR1 SGHDT and CDR2 YYEEEE. The CDR3 nucleotides read TGTGCCAGCAGTCCGGGGGGGTATCAGCCCCAGCATTTT. Amino acids: CASSPGGYQPQHF.

The rearrangement joins TRBV29-1 to TRBJ1-1, with 7 bases aligning to TRBD1. The CDR3 is 11 amino acids. J gave up 6 bases and V 7 bases, and 5 bases lay outside the gene matches. Germline V lookup: CDR1 SQVTM, CDR2 ANQGSEA. The CDR3 DNA sequence: TGCAGCGCTCAGGGGGAGGCTGAAGCTTTCTTT. Encoded protein: CSAQGEAEAFF.

This chain links TRBV7-3 with TRBJ2-1; D is unclear. This CDR3 contains 16 residues. Germline V gives CDR1 SGHTA, CDR2 FQGTGA. Between the trimmed V and J ends, which lost 1 base and 2 bases, there was a span of 12 bases. CDR3 sequence: CASSLNGGRAYNEQFF. In DNA, the CDR3 is TGTGCCAGCAGCTTAAACGGCGGTCGCGCCTACAATGAGCAGTTCTTC.

The chain has TRBV18 and TRBJ2-7, with TRBD2 matching 12 bases. CDR1 KGHSH and CDR2 LQKENI come from the germline V gene. V lost 4 bases to trimming and J lost 4 bases; unmatched junction nucleotides: 2. CDR3 length: 14 residues. DNA of the CDR3: TGTGCCAGCTCACAGACTAGCGGGAGTTACGAGCAGTACTTC. Translating gives CASSQTSGSYEQYF.